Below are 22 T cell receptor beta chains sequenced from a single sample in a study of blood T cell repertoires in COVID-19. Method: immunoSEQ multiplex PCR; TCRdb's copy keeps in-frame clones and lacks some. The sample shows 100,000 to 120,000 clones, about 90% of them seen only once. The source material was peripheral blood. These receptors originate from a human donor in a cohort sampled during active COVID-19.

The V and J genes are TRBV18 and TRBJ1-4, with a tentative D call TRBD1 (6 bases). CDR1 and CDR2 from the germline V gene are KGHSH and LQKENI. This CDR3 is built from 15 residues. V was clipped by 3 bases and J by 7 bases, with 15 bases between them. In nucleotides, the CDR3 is TGTGCCAGCTCACCCAACAGGGCAGGCGGTGAAAAACTGTTTTTT. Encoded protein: CASSPNRAGGEKLFF.

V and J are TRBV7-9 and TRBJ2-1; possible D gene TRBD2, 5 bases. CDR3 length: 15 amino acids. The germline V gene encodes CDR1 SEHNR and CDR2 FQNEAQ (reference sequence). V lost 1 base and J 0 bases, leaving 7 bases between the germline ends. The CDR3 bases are TGTGCCAGCAGCTTAGGGACTCCCTCCTACAATGAGCAGTTCTTC. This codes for CASSLGTPSYNEQFF.

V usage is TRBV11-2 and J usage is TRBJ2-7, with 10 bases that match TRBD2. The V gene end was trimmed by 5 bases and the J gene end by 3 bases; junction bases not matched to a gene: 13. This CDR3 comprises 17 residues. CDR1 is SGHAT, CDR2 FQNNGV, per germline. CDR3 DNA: TGTGCCAGCAGCCTACCCGTTAGCGGGGGGCCTATCTACGAGCAGTACTTC. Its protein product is CASSLPVSGGPIYEQYF.

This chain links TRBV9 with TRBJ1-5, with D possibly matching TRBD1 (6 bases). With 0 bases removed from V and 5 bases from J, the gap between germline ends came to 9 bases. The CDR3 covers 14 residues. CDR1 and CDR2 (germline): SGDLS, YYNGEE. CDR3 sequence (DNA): TGTGCCAGCAGCGTAGGGGACAACGATCAGCCCCAGCATTTT. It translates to CASSVGDNDQPQHF.

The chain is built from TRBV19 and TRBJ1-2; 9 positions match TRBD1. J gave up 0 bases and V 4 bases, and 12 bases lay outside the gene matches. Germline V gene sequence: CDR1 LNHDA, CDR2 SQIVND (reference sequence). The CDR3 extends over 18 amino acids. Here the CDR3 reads CASSRTGTGLIANYGYTF. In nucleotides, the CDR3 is TGTGCCAGTAGTAGAACCGGGACAGGGCTAATAGCTAACTATGGCTACACCTTC.

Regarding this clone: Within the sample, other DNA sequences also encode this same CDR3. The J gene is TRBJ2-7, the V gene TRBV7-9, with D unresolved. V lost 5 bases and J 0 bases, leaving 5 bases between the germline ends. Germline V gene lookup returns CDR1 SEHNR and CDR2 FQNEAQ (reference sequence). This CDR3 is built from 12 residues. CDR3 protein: CASSPSSYEQYF. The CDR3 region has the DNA TGTGCCAGCAGCCCCAGCTCCTACGAGCAGTACTTC.

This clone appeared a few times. The CDR3 reads CASSFTGGDNYGYTF. In DNA form, the CDR3 reads TGCGCCAGCAGCTTCACAGGGGGTGATAACTATGGCTACACCTTC. The genes are TRBV5-1 and TRBJ1-2, with 8 bases that match TRBD1. Germline V gives CDR1 SGHRS, CDR2 YFSETQ. Germline trimming cut 2 bases from V and 1 base from J; bases unmatched to any gene: 4. The CDR3 is 15 amino acids.

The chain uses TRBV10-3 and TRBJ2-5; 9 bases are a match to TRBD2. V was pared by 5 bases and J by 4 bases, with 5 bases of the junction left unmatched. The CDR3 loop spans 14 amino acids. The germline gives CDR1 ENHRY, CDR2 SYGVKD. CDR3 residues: CAISSGTSTETQYF. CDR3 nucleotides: TGTGCCATCAGTTCCGGGACTAGCACAGAGACCCAGTACTTC.

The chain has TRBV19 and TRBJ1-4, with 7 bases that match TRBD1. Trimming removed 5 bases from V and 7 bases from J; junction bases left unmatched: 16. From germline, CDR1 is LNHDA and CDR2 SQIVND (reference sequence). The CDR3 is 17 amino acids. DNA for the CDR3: TGTGCCAGTAGTCCCCCCCAGGAGGGGGCGTTTAGTGAAAAACTGTTTTTT. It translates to CASSPPQEGAFSEKLFF.

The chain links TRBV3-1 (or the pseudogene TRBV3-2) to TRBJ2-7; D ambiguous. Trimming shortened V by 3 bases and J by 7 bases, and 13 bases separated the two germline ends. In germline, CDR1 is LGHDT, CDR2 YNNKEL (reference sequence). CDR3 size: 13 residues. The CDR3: CASSHAAVGEQYF. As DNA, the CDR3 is TGTGCCAGCAGCCACGCGGCGGTCGGGGAGCAGTACTTC.

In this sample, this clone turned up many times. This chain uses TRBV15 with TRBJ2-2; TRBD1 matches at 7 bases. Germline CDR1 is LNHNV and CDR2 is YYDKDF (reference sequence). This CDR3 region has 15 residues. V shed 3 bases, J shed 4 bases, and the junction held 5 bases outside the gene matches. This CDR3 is CATSSSGTVTGELFF. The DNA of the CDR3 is TGTGCCACCAGCAGCTCCGGGACAGTCACCGGGGAGCTGTTTTTT.

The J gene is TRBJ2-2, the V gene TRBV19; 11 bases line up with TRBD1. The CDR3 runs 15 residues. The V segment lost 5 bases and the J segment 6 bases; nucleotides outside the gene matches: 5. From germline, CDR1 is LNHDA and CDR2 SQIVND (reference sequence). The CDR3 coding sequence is TGTGCCAGTAGTGGACAGGGGGCGAGGGCCGGGGAGCTGTTTTTT. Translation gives CASSGQGARAGELFF.

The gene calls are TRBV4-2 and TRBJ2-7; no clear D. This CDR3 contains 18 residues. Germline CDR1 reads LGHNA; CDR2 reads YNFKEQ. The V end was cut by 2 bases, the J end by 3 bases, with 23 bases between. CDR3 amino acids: CASSQPPGAGGNFYEQYF. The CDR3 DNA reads TGTGCCAGCAGCCAACCCCCCGGAGCTGGCGGAAATTTCTACGAGCAGTACTTC.

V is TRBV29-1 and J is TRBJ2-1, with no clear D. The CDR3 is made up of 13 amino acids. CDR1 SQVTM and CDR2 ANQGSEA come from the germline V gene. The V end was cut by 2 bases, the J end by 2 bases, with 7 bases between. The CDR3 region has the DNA TGCAGCGTTGAACTGCTAACCTACAATGAGCAGTTCTTC. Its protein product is CSVELLTYNEQFF.

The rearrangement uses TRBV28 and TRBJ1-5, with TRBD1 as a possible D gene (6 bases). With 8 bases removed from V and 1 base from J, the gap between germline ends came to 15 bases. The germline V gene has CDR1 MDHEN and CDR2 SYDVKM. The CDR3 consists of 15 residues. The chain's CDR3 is CASQWGGGSNQPQHF. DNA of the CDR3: TGTGCCAGCCAATGGGGGGGCGGCAGCAATCAGCCCCAGCATTTT.

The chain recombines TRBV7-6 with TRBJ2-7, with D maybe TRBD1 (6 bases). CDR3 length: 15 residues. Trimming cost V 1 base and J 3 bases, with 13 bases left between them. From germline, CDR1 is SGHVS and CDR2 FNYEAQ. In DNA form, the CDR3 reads TGTGCCAGCAGCTTAGGGGACACCGGTCACTACGAGCAGTACTTC. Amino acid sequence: CASSLGDTGHYEQYF.

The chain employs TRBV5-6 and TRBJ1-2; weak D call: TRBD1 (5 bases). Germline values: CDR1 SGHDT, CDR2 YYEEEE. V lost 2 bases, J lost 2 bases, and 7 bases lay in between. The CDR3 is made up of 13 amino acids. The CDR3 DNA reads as TGTGCCAGCAGCTTTAAGGGGAACTATGGCTACACCTTC. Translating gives CASSFKGNYGYTF.

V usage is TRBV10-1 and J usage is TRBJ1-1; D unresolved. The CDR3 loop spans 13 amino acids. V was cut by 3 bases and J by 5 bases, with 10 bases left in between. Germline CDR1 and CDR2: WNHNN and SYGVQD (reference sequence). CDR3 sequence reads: CASSDEGRTEAFF. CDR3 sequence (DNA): TGCGCCAGCAGTGATGAGGGCAGGACTGAAGCTTTCTTT.

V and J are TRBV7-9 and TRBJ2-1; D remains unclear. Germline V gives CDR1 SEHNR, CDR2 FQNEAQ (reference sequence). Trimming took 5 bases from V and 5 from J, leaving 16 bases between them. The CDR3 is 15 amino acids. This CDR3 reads CASSAAQVGHNEQFF. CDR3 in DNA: TGTGCCAGCAGCGCAGCCCAAGTTGGGCACAATGAGCAGTTCTTC.

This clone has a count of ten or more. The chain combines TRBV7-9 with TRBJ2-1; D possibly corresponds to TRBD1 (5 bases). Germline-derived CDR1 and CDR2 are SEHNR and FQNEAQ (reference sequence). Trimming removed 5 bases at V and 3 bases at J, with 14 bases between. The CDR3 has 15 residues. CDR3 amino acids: CASSPSGQGYNEQFF. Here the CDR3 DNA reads TGTGCCAGCAGCCCCTCAGGGCAGGGCTACAATGAGCAGTTCTTC.

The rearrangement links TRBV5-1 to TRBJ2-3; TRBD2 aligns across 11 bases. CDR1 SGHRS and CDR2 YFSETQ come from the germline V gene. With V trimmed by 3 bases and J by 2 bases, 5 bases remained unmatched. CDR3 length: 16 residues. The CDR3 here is CASSSGTSGYTDTQYF. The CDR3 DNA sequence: TGCGCCAGCAGCTCGGGGACTAGCGGATACACAGATACGCAGTATTTT.

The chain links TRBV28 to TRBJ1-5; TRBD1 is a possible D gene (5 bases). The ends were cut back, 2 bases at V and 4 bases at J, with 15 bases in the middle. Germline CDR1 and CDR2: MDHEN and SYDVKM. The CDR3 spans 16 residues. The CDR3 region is CASSLNLGEGNQPQHF. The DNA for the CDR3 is TGTGCCAGCAGTTTAAATCTGGGGGAGGGGAATCAGCCCCAGCATTTT.